This TCR beta chain was recovered during a study of identical twins. This clonotype was seen only a few times. Antigen unknown. A single record per CDR3 protein comes from TCRdb applying MiXCR to the 5' RACE reads. The table shows hundreds of thousands of distinct CDR3 sequences, with around 5.7% occurring only once. The V gene's germline CDR1 is SGHRS and CDR2 YFSETQ. Trimming left V 5 bases short and J 7 bases short, with 12 bases between. This CDR3 contains 13 residues. Overall study findings and caveats: For out-of-frame alpha sequences shared by twins, low generation probability was in excess. Where beta out-of-frame sequences were concerned, excess twin sharing was weaker. Potential partial confounding of zero-insertion analyses by invariant MAIT and iNKT cells was noted.

The chain has TRBV5-1 and TRBJ1-4; possible D gene TRBD1, 5 bases. This TCR derives from a man between 18 and 35 years old in good health. The sample comprised naive T cells sorted from blood. The chain's CDR3 is CASRGDRREKLFF. The DNA of the CDR3 is TGCGCCAGCAGAGGGGACCGCCGTGAAAAACTGTTTTTT.